This T cell receptor (beta chain) was profiled in a study of cytomegalovirus exposure and HLA in healthy donors. Across the whole study: The same platform was used for the 110 or so validation repertoires as for the 666 first-cohort repertoires, as reported in a later analysis. Broader study findings: In vitro assays verified that a few CMV-associated chains recognized CMV antigens specifically. According to reports, the classifier identified cytomegalovirus status with high specificity and sensitivity. According to the study, 160 or so TCR beta chains were cytomegalovirus-associated.

In the case of this clone: The antigen remains undetermined.

Sequencing used immunoSEQ multiplex PCR; TCRdb keeps in-frame clones, though not all of them. Of about 160,000 clones listed, about 96% were seen once; the top ten hold approximately 1%. Germline-derived CDR1 and CDR2 are MGHRA and YSYEKL. The CDR3 is 17 residues long. V gave up 4 bases and J gave up 4 bases, with 17 bases separating them. This receptor was identified in a woman aged 18 to 35 in good health and CMV-seronegative. Sequenced: PBMCs. The V and J genes are TRBV4-1 and TRBJ1-6; no reliable D call. CDR3: CASSPRPEGGYNSPLHF. The DNA of the CDR3 is TGCGCCAGCAGCCCGCGACCCGAGGGTGGTTATAATTCACCCCTCCACTTT.